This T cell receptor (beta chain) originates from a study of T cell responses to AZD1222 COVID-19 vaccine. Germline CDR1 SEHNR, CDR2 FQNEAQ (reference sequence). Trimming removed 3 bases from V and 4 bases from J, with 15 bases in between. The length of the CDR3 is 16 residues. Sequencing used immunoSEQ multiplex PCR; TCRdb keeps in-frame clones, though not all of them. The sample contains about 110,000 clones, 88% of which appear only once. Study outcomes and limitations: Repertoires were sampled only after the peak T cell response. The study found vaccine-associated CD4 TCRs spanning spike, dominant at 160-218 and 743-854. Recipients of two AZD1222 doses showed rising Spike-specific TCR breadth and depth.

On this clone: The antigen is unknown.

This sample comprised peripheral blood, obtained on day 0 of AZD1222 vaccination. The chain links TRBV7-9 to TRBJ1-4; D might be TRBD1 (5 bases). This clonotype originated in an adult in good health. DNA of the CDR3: TGTGCCAGCAGCTTTAGACTCGGCCAGGGTAATGAAAAACTGTTTTTT. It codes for CASSFRLGQGNEKLFF. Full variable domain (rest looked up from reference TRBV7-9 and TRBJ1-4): DTGVSQNPRHKITKRGQNVTFRCDPISEHNRLYWYRQTLGQGPEFLTYFQNEAQLEKSRLLSDRFSAERPKGSFSTLEIQRTEQGDSAMYLCASSFRLGQGNEKLFFGSGTQLSVL.